Below are 10 T cell receptor beta chains sequenced from a single sample in a study of shared clonotypes between healthy human individuals. Sequenced by immunoSEQ multiplex PCR; TCRdb stores in-frame clones only, minus some. This sample carries about 2.1 million clones, 80% to 95% of them seen once, and the ten largest clones take 1.5% to 2%. CD45RO-negative, CCR7-selected cells formed the naive CD8 fraction, which excluded terminally differentiated effector memory CD45RA+ cells. The specimen sequenced was naive CD8+ T cells from PBMCs. The origin of the receptors is a man younger than 30 in good health. Some clones in this sample may be carry-over from other donors' samples.

CDR3 nucleotide sequence: TGTGCCAGCAGCTTAGGACAATCAGGGGAGCTGTTTTTT. This codes for CASSLGQSGELFF. The rearrangement joins TRBV11-2 to TRBJ2-2; D is undetermined. Trimming stripped 1 base from V and 8 bases from J, with 8 bases between. Germline V lookup: CDR1 SGHAT, CDR2 FQNNGV. The CDR3 is 13 amino acids.

The V gene is TRBV9, the J gene TRBJ2-1, with D possibly TRBD2 on 7 matching bases. Germline loops: CDR1 SGDLS, CDR2 YYNGEE. The V gene lost 4 bases and the J gene lost 3 bases, with 20 bases spanning the gap. This CDR3 has 17 residues. The CDR3 region is CASSPWGGRGVYNEQFF. The CDR3 DNA reads as TGTGCCAGCAGCCCCTGGGGGGGCCGGGGGGTCTACAATGAGCAGTTCTTC.

This rearrangement joins TRBV7-3 to TRBJ2-2, with TRBD1 matching over 7 bases. Per the germline V gene, CDR1 is SGHTA and CDR2 is FQGTGA. V shed 4 bases and J 4 bases; nucleotides not matched to a gene: 9. The CDR3 loop spans 16 amino acids. Here the CDR3 DNA reads TGTGCCAGCAGCTCCCGGGACAGAGGAATCACCGGGGAGCTGTTTTTT. Translated, it gives CASSSRDRGITGELFF. Full variable domain (rest looked up from reference TRBV7-3 and TRBJ2-2): GAGVSQTPSNKVTEKGKYVELRCDPISGHTALYWYRQSLGQGPEFLIYFQGTGAADDSGLPNDRFFAVRPEGSVSTLKIQRTERGDSAVYLCASSSRDRGITGELFFGEGSRLTVL.

The J gene is TRBJ2-7, the V gene TRBV30; D is possibly TRBD1 or TRBD2 (5 bases each). The CDR3 spans 13 residues. V was shortened by 3 bases and J by 7 bases, with 16 bases between the two germline ends. The germline gives CDR1 GTSNPN, CDR2 SVGIG (reference sequence). DNA of the CDR3: TGTGCCTGGAGGGGACCCGGGACGGAGGAGCAGTACTTC. Translating gives CAWRGPGTEEQYF.

About this clone: This same CDR3 is encoded by further DNA sequences in the sample. V and J are TRBV11-2 and TRBJ2-3; unclear D gene. Germline lookup yields CDR1 SGHAT and CDR2 FQNNGV. The V end lost 0 bases, the J end lost 4 bases, and 2 bases lay between the germline ends. The CDR3 covers 12 residues. The CDR3 DNA reads as TGTGCCAGCAGCTTAGATCCAGATACGCAGTATTTT. Translating gives CASSLDPDTQYF.

The rearrangement links TRBV19 to TRBJ2-3; maybe TRBD2 (5 bases). This CDR3 is built from 11 residues. Per the germline V gene, CDR1 is LNHDA and CDR2 is SQIVND (reference sequence). V was cut by 10 bases and J by 4 bases, with 9 bases left in between. The CDR3 protein is CATLGADTQYF. CDR3 DNA sequence: TGTGCCACCCTCGGGGCAGATACGCAGTATTTT. The full variable domain, with the rest looked up from reference TRBV19 and TRBJ2-3, is DGGITQSPKYLFRKEGQNVTLSCEQNLNHDAMYWYRQDPGQGLRLIYYSQIVNDFQKGDIAEGYSVSREKKESFPLTVTSAQKNPTAFYLCATLGADTQYFGPGTRLTVL.

The gene calls are TRBV6-1 and TRBJ2-3, with no clear D. CDR1 and CDR2 from the germline V gene are MNHNS and SASEGT. The V and J ends lost 10 bases and 0 bases respectively, with 17 bases between them. CDR3 size: 15 residues. Here the CDR3 DNA reads TGTGCCATCCAAACAGCTATGACTAGCACAGATACGCAGTATTTT. Residues: CAIQTAMTSTDTQYF.

This chain joins TRBV5-6 and TRBJ2-1; weak D call: TRBD1 (5 bases). The CDR3 extends over 14 amino acids. The V gene's germline CDR1 is SGHDT and CDR2 YYEEEE. Deletions cut 0 bases from V and 6 bases from J, with 10 bases between. The CDR3 DNA follows: TGTGCCAGCAGCTTGGGGGGCAGGTTCAATGAGCAGTTCTTC. The encoded protein is CASSLGGRFNEQFF.

The V and J genes are TRBV19 and TRBJ1-2; possibly TRBD1 for D (5 bases). V was cut by 3 bases and J by 3 bases, with 11 bases left in between. The CDR3 spans 14 residues. The V gene's germline CDR1 is LNHDA and CDR2 SQIVND (reference sequence). For the CDR3, the DNA is TGTGCCAGTAGTATGGGGCCCAGCGACTATGGCTACACCTTC. Its translation: CASSMGPSDYGYTF.

The J gene is TRBJ1-5, the V gene TRBV6-6, with D possibly being TRBD1 (5 bases). The CDR3 has 14 amino acids. The germline CDR1 and CDR2 sequences are MNHNY and SVGAGI (reference sequence). The V end lost 5 bases, the J end lost 1 base, and 9 bases lay between the germline ends. The CDR3 loop reads CASSPTESNQPQHF. CDR3 nucleotide sequence: TGTGCCAGCAGTCCGACAGAGAGCAATCAGCCCCAGCATTTT.